This T cell receptor (beta chain) was sequenced in a study of immune evolution from preneoplasia to lung adenocarcinoma. Between the mid-2010s and the late 2010s, patients underwent resection in Japan or China. Histologic diagnosis was independently verified by two lung pathologists. Regarding this clone: What it recognizes is unknown.

Points from the study as a whole: Normal lung had the highest top T cell clone frequencies. Normal lung had highest clonality; later lesions appeared denser, more diverse.

The germline V gene has CDR1 SGHTA and CDR2 FQGNSA. V dropped 4 bases and J dropped 0 bases, with 13 bases sitting between them. There are 15 residues in the CDR3. Method: immunoSEQ multiplex PCR; TCRdb's copy keeps in-frame clones and lacks some. The sample records more than 4,000 clones, 80% to 85% being singletons. The TCR comes from a person aged 50-75 years with lung adenocarcinoma. Source material: FFPE normal lung tissue adjacent to the tumor. The chain employs TRBV7-2 and TRBJ2-7, with D possibly TRBD2 on 5 matching bases. The CDR3 nucleotides are TGTGCCAGCAGCTGGGGAATGGGGAGCTCCTACGAGCAGTACTTC. Translated, it gives CASSWGMGSSYEQYF.